This T cell receptor (beta chain) was profiled in a study of T cell responses to AZD1222 COVID-19 vaccine (dated by TCRdb to about 2021). With regard to the full study: TCR sequencing covered some 240 trial participants: 207 given two doses of AZD1222 and 26 given two doses of MenACWY control vaccine. Trial participants were enrolled into age subgroups of 18-55, 56-69 and 70-plus years, which contained about 150, 27 and 61 TCR-sequenced participants, respectively.

What this sample's time point label stands for: about 28 days (+/-7) after the second vaccine dose. AZD1222 recipients whose second dose came at about 4 weeks and those whose second dose came at about 12 weeks were combined into one group, since spike-specific TCR depth and breadth did not differ between the two schedules. Samples from vaccinated people were obtained from the UK trials COV001 and COV002, which included a single-blind randomized controlled phase 2/3 trial of AZD1222 (ChAdOx1 nCoV-19) in healthy adults. For TCRbeta chain sequencing, PBMC samples were collected from trial participants at day 0 and at day 28 after the second dose. General conclusions and limits of the study: Only six AZD1222 recipients were SARS-CoV-2 seropositive at baseline, limiting conclusions about previously exposed vaccinees. Participants were mostly white British, with more females than males. The authors suggested clonal diversity may have been underestimated. No day 14 peak-response samples were available, so repertoires were characterized only after the peak T cell response. After two AZD1222 doses, spike-specific TCR breadth and depth were significantly higher than at day 0 and than in MenACWY recipients. Epitopes outside the regions mutated in the B.1.351 and B.1.1.7 variants were reportedly recognized by nearly half of the unique spike-specific TCRs. In the small 56-69-year group, the increase in depth fell short of significance, most likely because of low power. Vaccine-associated CD4 TCRs spanned the whole spike protein, with dominant responses in regions 160-218 and 743-854.

A remark on this clone: No antigen is known for it. No much larger clone is present one base from it, and per-base qualities are unavailable.

The CDR3 regions of human TCRbeta chains were analyzed by immunosequencing. The original pipeline was this. TCRs in the repertoires were matched against a reference library of SARS-CoV-2-specific TCRs that had been generated with the MIRA antigen-specificity platform. Breadth meant the fraction of unique TCRs that were SARS-CoV-2-associated, whereas depth meant the fraction of total T cells that were SARS-CoV-2-associated. Each spike-specific TCR was assigned to its reactive spike region and to a CD4 or CD8 class using the MIRA data. Log10-transformed breadth and depth values were compared by one-way ANOVA with Sidak's multiple comparisons tests. Held by TCRdb, this immuneACCESS table contains in-frame sequences only and omits some clones. Under half of the omission traces to an unresolved V gene where checked; the cause of the rest is unknown. V and J calls and clone size come straight from that table; D and trimming were deduced from the DNA. The sample contains 45,000 to 70,000 clones, 80% to 90% of them found a single time. The ten biggest clones cover roughly 14% of the sample.

V is pared back by 0 bases and J by 3 bases, with 12 bases lying between the germline termini. From a lookup of the germline V gene, CDR1 and CDR2 are SGHAT and FQNNGV. The CDR3 starts with the cysteine, ends with the phenylalanine, and has 15 residues. Solely the CDR3 DNA is kept, with 45 bases framed from the first base. The receptor's source is an adult who received the AZD1222 COVID-19 vaccine. The sample in question was peripheral blood, obtained 28 days after the second AZD1222 dose. In this chain, TRBV11-2 is recombined with TRBJ2-7, with the D gene call left open. For the CDR3, the sequence is CASSLDSLQHYEQYF. The DNA sequence is as follows: TGTGCCAGCAGCTTAGATTCGTTGCAGCACTACGAGCAGTACTTC.